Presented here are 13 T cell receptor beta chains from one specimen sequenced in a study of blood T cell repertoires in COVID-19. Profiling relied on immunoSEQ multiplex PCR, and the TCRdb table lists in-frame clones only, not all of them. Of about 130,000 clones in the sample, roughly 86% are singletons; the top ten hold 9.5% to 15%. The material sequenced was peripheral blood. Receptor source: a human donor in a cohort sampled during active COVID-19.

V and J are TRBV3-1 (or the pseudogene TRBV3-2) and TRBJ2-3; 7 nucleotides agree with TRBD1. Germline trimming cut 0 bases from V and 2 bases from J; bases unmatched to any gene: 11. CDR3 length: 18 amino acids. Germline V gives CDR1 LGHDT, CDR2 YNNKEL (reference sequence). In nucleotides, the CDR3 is TGTGCCAGCAGCCAAGACGGGTTAGGGGGCACGTACACAGATACGCAGTATTTT. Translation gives CASSQDGLGGTYTDTQYF.

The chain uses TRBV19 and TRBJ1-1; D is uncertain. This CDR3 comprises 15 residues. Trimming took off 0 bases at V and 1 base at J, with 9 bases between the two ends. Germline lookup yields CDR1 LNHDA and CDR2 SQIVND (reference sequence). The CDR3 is CASSIDLLTNTEAFF. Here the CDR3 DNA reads TGTGCCAGTAGTATAGATCTTCTAACGAACACTGAAGCTTTCTTT. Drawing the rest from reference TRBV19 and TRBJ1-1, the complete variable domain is DGGITQSPKYLFRKEGQNVTLSCEQNLNHDAMYWYRQDPGQGLRLIYYSQIVNDFQKGDIAEGYSVSREKKESFPLTVTSAQKNPTAFYLCASSIDLLTNTEAFFGQGTRLTVV.

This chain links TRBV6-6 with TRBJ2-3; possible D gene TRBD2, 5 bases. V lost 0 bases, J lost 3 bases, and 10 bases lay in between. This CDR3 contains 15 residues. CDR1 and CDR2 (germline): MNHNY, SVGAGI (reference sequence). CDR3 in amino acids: CASSYSEGWTDTQYF. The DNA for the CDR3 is TGTGCCAGCAGTTACTCAGAGGGTTGGACAGATACGCAGTATTTT.

CDR3 coding DNA: TGTGCCACACTAGCCGGGACTAACACCGGGGAGCTGTTTTTT. This codes for CATLAGTNTGELFF. V usage is TRBV27 and J usage is TRBJ2-2; D may be TRBD2 (6 bases). CDR1 and CDR2 (germline): MNHEY, SMNVEV (reference sequence). With 10 bases removed from V and 2 bases from J, the gap between germline ends came to 14 bases. CDR3 length equals 14 residues.

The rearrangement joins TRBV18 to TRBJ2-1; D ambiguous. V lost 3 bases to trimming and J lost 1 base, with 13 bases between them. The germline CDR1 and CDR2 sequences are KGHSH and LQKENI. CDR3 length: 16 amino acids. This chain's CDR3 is CASSPYMPPSYNEQFF. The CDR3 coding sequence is TGTGCCAGCTCACCCTATATGCCTCCGTCCTACAATGAGCAGTTCTTC.

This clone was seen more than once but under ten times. CDR3 sequence reads: CASSFGQGVAPLHF. The CDR3 coding sequence is TGTGCCAGCAGCTTCGGACAGGGGGTTGCACCCCTCCACTTT. The gene calls are TRBV5-4 and TRBJ1-6; 10 bases match TRBD1. The CDR3 covers 14 residues. CDR1 is SGHNT, CDR2 YYREEE, per germline (reference sequence). The J segment lost 11 bases and the V segment lost 2 bases, leaving 4 bases of the junction unmatched.

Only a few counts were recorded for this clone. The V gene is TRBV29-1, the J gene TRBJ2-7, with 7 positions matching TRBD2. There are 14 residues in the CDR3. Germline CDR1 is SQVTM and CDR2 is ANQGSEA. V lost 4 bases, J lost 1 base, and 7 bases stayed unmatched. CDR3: CSVGGSRGSYEQYF. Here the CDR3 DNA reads TGCAGCGTTGGCGGGAGCCGTGGATCCTACGAGCAGTACTTC.

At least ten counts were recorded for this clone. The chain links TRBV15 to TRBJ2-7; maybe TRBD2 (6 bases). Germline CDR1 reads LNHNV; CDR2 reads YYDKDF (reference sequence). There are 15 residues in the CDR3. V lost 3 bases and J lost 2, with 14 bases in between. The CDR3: CATSRGQRAPYEQYF. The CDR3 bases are TGTGCCACCAGCAGGGGGCAGCGGGCCCCCTACGAGCAGTACTTC.

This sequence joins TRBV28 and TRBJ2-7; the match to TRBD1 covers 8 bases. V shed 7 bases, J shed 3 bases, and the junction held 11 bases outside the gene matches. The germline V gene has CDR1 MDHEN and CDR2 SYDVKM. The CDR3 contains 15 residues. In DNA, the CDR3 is TGTGCCAGCACCCCCGGACAGGGAATTTTCTACGAGCAGTACTTC. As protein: CASTPGQGIFYEQYF.

Written as DNA, the CDR3 is TGTGCCAGCAGCCACACAGGGGGGGAGAACACTGAAGCTTTCTTT. Protein sequence: CASSHTGGENTEAFF. This chain joins TRBV7-9 and TRBJ1-1; 8 bases align to TRBD1. V lost 5 bases and J lost 1; bases outside the gene matches: 6. The CDR3 sequence is 15 residues long. From germline, CDR1 is SEHNR and CDR2 FQNEAQ (reference sequence).

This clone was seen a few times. The DNA for the CDR3 is TGTGCCAGTACCATGCCGGGACAGGGTATGAATGAGCAGTTCTTC. This translates into CASTMPGQGMNEQFF. This chain uses TRBV19 with TRBJ2-1, with 9 bases identical to TRBD1. The ends lost 7 bases at V and 7 bases at J; junction bases unmatched: 11. The V gene's germline CDR1 is LNHDA and CDR2 SQIVND (reference sequence). The CDR3 runs to 15 residues.

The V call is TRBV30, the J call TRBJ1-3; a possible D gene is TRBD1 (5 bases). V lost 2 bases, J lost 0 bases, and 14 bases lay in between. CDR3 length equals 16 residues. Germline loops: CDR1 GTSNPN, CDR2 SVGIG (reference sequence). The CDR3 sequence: CAWSKGLFSSGNTIYF. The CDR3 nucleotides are TGTGCCTGGAGTAAGGGACTTTTCAGCTCTGGAAACACCATATATTTT.

CDR3 residues: CASSMSGGGSYGYTF. Written as DNA, the CDR3 is TGTGCCAGCAGTATGTCAGGGGGCGGGTCCTATGGCTACACCTTC. The chain joins TRBV6-5 to TRBJ1-2; TRBD1 matches at 8 bases. Germline V lookup: CDR1 MNHEY, CDR2 SVGAGI. Trimming took 5 bases from V and 4 from J; bases not matched to a gene: 9. This CDR3 is 15 amino acids long.